Detailed here is one T cell receptor beta chain. The CDR3 sequence is 15 residues long. With 6 bases removed from V and 0 bases from J, the gap between germline ends came to 12 bases. CDR1 and CDR2 from the germline V gene are LNHDA and SQIVND (reference sequence). This specimen comes from a study of blood T cell repertoires in COVID-19. Some clones are missing from TCRdb's copy, which holds only in-frame ones; the method was immunoSEQ multiplex PCR. The table lists approximately 170,000 clones, 86% of them singletons. This sequence was found in a man aged 50-59 years with active or convalescent COVID-19. Sequencing was carried out using peripheral blood. The chain uses TRBV19 and TRBJ1-3; D is uncertain. In DNA, the CDR3 is TGTGCCAGTAGCAATATGCTTAGCTCTGGAAACACCATATATTTT. Amino acids: CASSNMLSSGNTIYF.